This is a list of T cell receptor beta chains from one sample in a study of OX40 agonist ivuxolimab in advanced cancers. Repertoires were generated with immunoSEQ multiplex PCR, while TCRdb's copy carries only in-frame clones and drops some. The table lists 60,000 to 75,000 clones, approximately 81% of them singletons. This specimen consisted of CD4+ or CD8+ T cells sorted from blood, obtained in a trial of the OX40 agonist ivuxolimab. These receptors were collected from an adult with an advanced solid tumor such as melanoma, head and neck, liver or kidney cancer. Both conserved end residues are part of each CDR3. D genes are given only for firm matches. Some rows have no size entry. The others give once, few or many, or a class for an expanded clone.

V gene	D gene	clone size	J gene	CDR3 protein	CDR3 DNA
TRBV18	-	-	TRBJ2-1	CASSPTLGQPYNEQFF	TGTGCCAGCTCACCGACCTTAGGACAGCCTTACAATGAGCAGTTCTTC
TRBV7-2	-	-	TRBJ1-2	CASSPTRGSGYTF	TGTGCCAGCAGCCCCACGAGGGGCAGTGGCTACACCTTC
TRBV10-3	TRBD1	-	TRBJ1-1	CAISPGTGRGTEAFF	TGTGCCATCAGTCCCGGGACAGGGCGAGGGACTGAAGCTTTCTTT
TRBV2	TRBD1	-	TRBJ1-1	CATTDRLGAFF	TGTGCCACCACGGACAGGTTGGGTGCTTTCTTT
TRBV4-2	TRBD2	few	TRBJ2-3	CASSQPQRGDTQYF	TGTGCCAGCAGCCAACCGCAGCGGGGAGATACGCAGTATTTT
TRBV12-5	TRBD1	-	TRBJ1-1	CASGSDRGRSTEAFF	TGTGCTAGTGGTTCAGACAGGGGGAGGTCCACTGAAGCTTTCTTT
TRBV2	-	-	TRBJ2-7	CASSKTSGDEQYF	TGTGCCAGCAGCAAGACCTCAGGGGACGAGCAGTACTTC
TRBV6-5	TRBD1	-	TRBJ2-7	CASSRVGTAYEQYF	TGTGCCAGCAGCCGTGTCGGGACAGCATACGAGCAGTACTTC
TRBV19	TRBD2	-	TRBJ2-1	CASSLWLAGDLSYNEQFF	TGTGCCAGTAGCCTGTGGCTAGCGGGAGACCTCTCCTACAATGAGCAGTTCTTC
TRBV5-1	-	-	TRBJ2-5	CASTPVRTQETQYF	TGCGCCAGCACCCCAGTGAGAACCCAAGAGACCCAGTACTTC
TRBV19	-	-	TRBJ2-2	CASSIAERSNTGELFF	TGTGCCAGTAGTATAGCCGAACGATCGAACACCGGGGAGCTGTTTTTT
TRBV7-9	-	-	TRBJ1-2	CASSLVATTPPNYGYTF	TGTGCCAGCAGCTTAGTCGCGACGACCCCCCCGAACTATGGCTACACCTTC
TRBV4-2	-	-	TRBJ2-7	CASSFSTVSYEQYF	TGTGCCAGCAGCTTTTCGACAGTCTCGTACGAGCAGTACTTC
TRBV14	-	-	TRBJ2-2	CASSQWVGTGELFF	TGTGCCAGCAGCCAGTGGGTCGGCACCGGGGAGCTGTTTTTT
TRBV10-3	-	-	TRBJ2-1	CAISETPSPHSYNEQFF	TGTGCCATCAGTGAAACACCAAGTCCCCACTCCTACAATGAGCAGTTCTTC
TRBV7-2	-	few	TRBJ2-5	CASSLALETQYF	TGTGCCAGCAGCCTGGCCTTGGAGACCCAGTACTTC
TRBV2	TRBD1	-	TRBJ1-2	CASSGTGAGYTF	TGTGCCAGCAGTGGGACAGGGGCTGGCTACACCTTC
TRBV9	-	-	TRBJ1-3	CASSTGQLLSGNTIYF	TGTGCCAGCAGCACCGGACAGCTACTCTCTGGAAACACCATATATTTT
TRBV9	-	-	TRBJ2-7	CASSLRSTGEQYF	TGTGCCAGCAGCCTCCGGTCTACGGGCGAGCAGTACTTC
TRBV18	-	once	TRBJ2-4	CASSPPTGAKNIQYF	TGTGCCAGCTCACCGCCCACCGGAGCCAAAAACATTCAGTACTTC
TRBV5-8	TRBD1	many	TRBJ2-3	CASSPLQGVDTQYF	TGTGCCAGCAGCCCTCTACAGGGGGTCGATACGCAGTATTTT
TRBV19	TRBD1	once	TRBJ2-2	CASSRLGQGSTGELFF	TGTGCCAGTAGTAGATTGGGACAGGGGAGCACCGGGGAGCTGTTTTTT
TRBV7-9	-	-	TRBJ1-1	CASSWGTDPRTEAFF	TGTGCCAGCAGCTGGGGGACGGACCCGCGCACTGAAGCTTTCTTT
TRBV11-1	TRBD2	once	TRBJ2-3	CASSPGTILADTQYF	TGTGCCAGCAGCCCCGGGACTATCCTCGCAGATACGCAGTATTTT
TRBV7-2	TRBD2	-	TRBJ2-2	CASSLVRGGGTGELFF	TGTGCCAGCAGCTTGGTCCGGGGGGGCGGCACCGGGGAGCTGTTTTTT
TRBV2	-	-	TRBJ1-4	CASSEFSGVAGKLFF	TGTGCCAGCAGTGAGTTTTCAGGGGTCGCGGGAAAACTGTTTTTT
TRBV5-1	TRBD1	few	TRBJ1-2	CASSSGTGGFRGYTF	TGCGCCAGCAGCTCGGGGACAGGGGGCTTTCGGGGCTACACCTTC
TRBV7-8	-	-	TRBJ1-6	CASSSDSSYNSPLHF	TGTGCCAGCAGCTCGGACAGTTCCTATAATTCACCCCTCCACTTT
TRBV27	-	-	TRBJ1-2	CASSATTDYGYTF	TGTGCCAGCAGTGCGACGACTGATTATGGCTACACCTTC
TRBV18	-	once	TRBJ2-7	CASSPQGSSYEQYF	TGTGCCAGCTCACCTCAGGGGTCCTCCTACGAGCAGTACTTC
TRBV5-1	-	-	TRBJ2-7	CASSLPSYEQYF	TGCGCCAGCAGCTTGCCCTCTTACGAGCAGTACTTC
TRBV7-3	-	-	TRBJ1-2	CASSFWGYGYTF	TGTGCCAGCAGCTTCTGGGGCTATGGCTACACCTTC
TRBV6-6	TRBD1	-	TRBJ2-7	CASSSGQAIASYEQYF	TGTGCCAGCAGTTCGGGACAGGCGATTGCCTCCTACGAGCAGTACTTC
TRBV11-2	-	once	TRBJ1-1	CASSFSRGLGEAFF	TGTGCCAGCAGCTTTTCCCGGGGGCTAGGGGAAGCTTTCTTT
TRBV2	TRBD1	-	TRBJ1-3	CASSERLGVTGLIAGNTIYF	TGTGCCAGCAGTGAACGGCTAGGGGTGACAGGGCTGATAGCTGGAAACACCATATATTTT
TRBV5-1	TRBD1	few	TRBJ2-3	CASSLGAGGMDTQYF	TGCGCCAGCAGCTTGGGTGCAGGGGGCATGGATACGCAGTATTTT
TRBV28	-	-	TRBJ1-6	CASSNDGGNNSPLHF	TGTGCCAGCAGTAATGACGGGGGGAATAATTCACCCCTCCACTTT
TRBV29-1	-	-	TRBJ2-5	CSVLGTSQETQYF	TGCAGCGTTTTAGGGACCTCCCAAGAGACCCAGTACTTC
TRBV28	-	-	TRBJ1-5	CASSFAETLLNQPQHF	TGTGCCAGCAGTTTTGCGGAAACTCTACTGAATCAGCCCCAGCATTTT
TRBV5-6	-	-	TRBJ2-7	CASSKYRRRAYEQYF	TGTGCCAGCAGCAAATACAGGAGGCGGGCCTACGAGCAGTACTTC
TRBV6-1	-	-	TRBJ2-1	CASSLRQVLYNEQFF	TGTGCCAGCAGTCTGCGACAGGTCCTCTACAATGAGCAGTTCTTC
TRBV2	-	-	TRBJ1-1	CASSVQGSTEAFF	TGTGCCAGCAGTGTCCAGGGGAGTACTGAAGCTTTCTTT